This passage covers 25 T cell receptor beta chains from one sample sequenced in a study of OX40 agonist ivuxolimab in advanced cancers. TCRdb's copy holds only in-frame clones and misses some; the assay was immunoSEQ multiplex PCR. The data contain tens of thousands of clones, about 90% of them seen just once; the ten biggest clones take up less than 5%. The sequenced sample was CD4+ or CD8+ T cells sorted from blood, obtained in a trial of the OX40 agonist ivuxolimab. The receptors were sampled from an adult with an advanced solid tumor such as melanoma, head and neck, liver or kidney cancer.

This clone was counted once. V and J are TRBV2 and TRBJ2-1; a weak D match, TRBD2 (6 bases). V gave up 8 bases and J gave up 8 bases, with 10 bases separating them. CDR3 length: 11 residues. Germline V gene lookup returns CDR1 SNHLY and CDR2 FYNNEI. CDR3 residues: CASGRDYEQFF. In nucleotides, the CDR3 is TGTGCCAGCGGGCGGGACTATGAGCAGTTCTTC.

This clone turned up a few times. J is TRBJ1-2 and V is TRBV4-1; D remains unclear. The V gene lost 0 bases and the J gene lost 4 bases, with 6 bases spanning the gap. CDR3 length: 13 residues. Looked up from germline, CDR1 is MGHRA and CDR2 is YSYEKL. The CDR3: CASSQDPGYGYTF. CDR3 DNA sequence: TGCGCCAGCAGCCAAGATCCTGGCTATGGCTACACCTTC.

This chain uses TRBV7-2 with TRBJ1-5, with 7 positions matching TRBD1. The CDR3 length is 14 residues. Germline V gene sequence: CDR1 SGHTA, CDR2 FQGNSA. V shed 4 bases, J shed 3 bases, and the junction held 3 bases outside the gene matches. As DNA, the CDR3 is TGTGCCAGCAGCTCGGACAGGTCCAATCAGCCCCAGCATTTT. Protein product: CASSSDRSNQPQHF.

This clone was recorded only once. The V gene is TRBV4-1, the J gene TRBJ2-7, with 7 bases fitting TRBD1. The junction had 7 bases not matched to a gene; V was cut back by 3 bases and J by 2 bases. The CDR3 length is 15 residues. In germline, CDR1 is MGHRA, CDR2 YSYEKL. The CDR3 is CASSQPGTDTYEQYF. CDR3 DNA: TGCGCCAGCAGCCAGCCCGGGACAGACACCTACGAGCAGTACTTC.

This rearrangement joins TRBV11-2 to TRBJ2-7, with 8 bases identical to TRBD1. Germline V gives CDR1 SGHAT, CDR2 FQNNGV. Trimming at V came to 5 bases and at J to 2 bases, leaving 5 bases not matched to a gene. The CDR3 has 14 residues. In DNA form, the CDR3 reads TGTGCCAGCAGCCCACGGACAGGGACCTACGAGCAGTACTTC. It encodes CASSPRTGTYEQYF. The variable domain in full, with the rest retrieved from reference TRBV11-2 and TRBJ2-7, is EAGVAQSPRYKIIEKRQSVAFWCNPISGHATLYWYQQILGQGPKLLIQFQNNGVVDDSQLPKDRFSAERLKGVDSTLKIQPAKLEDSAVYLCASSPRTGTYEQYFGPGTRLTVT.

In DNA form, the CDR3 reads TGTGCCAGCAGGTTTACAGGGATGAACACTGAAGCTTTCTTT. Protein product: CASRFTGMNTEAFF. This sequence joins TRBV6-5 and TRBJ1-1; D possibly corresponds to TRBD1 (6 bases). Germline CDR1 and CDR2: MNHEY and SVGAGI. Trimming removed 6 bases from V and 0 bases from J, with 11 bases in between. The CDR3 is 14 amino acids.

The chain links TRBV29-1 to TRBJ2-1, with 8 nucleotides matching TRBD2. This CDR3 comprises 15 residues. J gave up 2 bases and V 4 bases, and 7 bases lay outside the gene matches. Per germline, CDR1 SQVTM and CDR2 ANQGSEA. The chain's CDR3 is CSVGLSGSPYNEQFF. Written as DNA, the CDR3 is TGCAGCGTTGGATTAAGCGGGAGTCCCTACAATGAGCAGTTCTTC.

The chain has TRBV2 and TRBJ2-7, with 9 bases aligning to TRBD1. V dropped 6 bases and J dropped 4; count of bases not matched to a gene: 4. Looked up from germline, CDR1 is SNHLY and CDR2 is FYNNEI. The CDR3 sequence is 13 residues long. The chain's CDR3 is CASRQGARYEQYF. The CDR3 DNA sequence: TGTGCCAGCAGACAGGGGGCCAGATACGAGCAGTACTTC.

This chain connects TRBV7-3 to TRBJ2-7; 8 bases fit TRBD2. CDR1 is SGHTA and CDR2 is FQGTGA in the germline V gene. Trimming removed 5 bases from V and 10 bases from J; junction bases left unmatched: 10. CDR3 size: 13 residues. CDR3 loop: CASSADPSGSQYF. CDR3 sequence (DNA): TGTGCCAGCAGCGCCGACCCCAGCGGGAGCCAGTACTTC.

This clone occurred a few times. CDR3 sequence: CASSPASGRDEQFF. The CDR3 bases are TGTGCCAGCAGCCCCGCTAGCGGGAGGGATGAGCAGTTCTTC. V usage is TRBV11-3 and J usage is TRBJ2-1; 12 nucleotides agree with TRBD2. With 5 bases clipped from V and 8 bases from J, the junction kept 4 bases outside the gene matches. Germline V gives CDR1 SGHNT, CDR2 YENEEA. The CDR3 is made up of 14 amino acids.

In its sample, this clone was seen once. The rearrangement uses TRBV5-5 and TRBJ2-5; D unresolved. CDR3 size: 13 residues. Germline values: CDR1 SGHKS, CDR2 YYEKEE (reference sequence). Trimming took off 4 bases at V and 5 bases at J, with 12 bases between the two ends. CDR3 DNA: TGTGCCAGCAGCCCACTCAATCAGGAGACCCAGTACTTC. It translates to CASSPLNQETQYF.

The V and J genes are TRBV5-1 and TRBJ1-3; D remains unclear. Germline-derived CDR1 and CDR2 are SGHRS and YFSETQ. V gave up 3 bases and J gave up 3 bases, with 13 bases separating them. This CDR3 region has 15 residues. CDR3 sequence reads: CASSSGRTDGNTIYF. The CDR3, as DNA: TGCGCCAGCAGCTCCGGCCGCACGGATGGAAACACCATATATTTT.

CDR3 nucleotide sequence: TGCAGCGTTGAACCCGAGAGCTCCTACAATGAGCAGTTCTTC. Residues: CSVEPESSYNEQFF. The chain links TRBV29-1 to TRBJ2-1, with D uncertain. The germline CDR1 and CDR2 sequences are SQVTM and ANQGSEA. CDR3 length: 14 residues. The germline V and J ends were trimmed by 2 bases and 0 bases, with 8 bases remaining between them.

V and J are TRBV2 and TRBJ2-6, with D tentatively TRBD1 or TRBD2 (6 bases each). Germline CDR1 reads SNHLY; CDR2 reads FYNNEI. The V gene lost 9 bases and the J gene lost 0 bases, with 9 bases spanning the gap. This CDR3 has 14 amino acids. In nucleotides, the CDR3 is TGTGCCAGTACGGGGGCCTCTGGGGCCAACGTCCTGACTTTC. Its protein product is CASTGASGANVLTF.

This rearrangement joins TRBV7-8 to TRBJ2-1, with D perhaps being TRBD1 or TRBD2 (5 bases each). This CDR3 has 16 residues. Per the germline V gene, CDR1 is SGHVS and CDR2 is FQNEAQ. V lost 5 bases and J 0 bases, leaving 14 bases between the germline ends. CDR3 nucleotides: TGTGCCAGCAGCATCCGGGACGGAAACTCCTACAATGAGCAGTTCTTC. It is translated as CASSIRDGNSYNEQFF. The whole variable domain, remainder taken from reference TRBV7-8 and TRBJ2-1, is GAGVSQSPRYKVAKRGQDVALRCDPISGHVSLFWYQQALGQGPEFLTYFQNEAQLDKSGLPSDRFFAERPEGSVSTLKIQRTQQEDSAVYLCASSIRDGNSYNEQFFGPGTRLTVL.

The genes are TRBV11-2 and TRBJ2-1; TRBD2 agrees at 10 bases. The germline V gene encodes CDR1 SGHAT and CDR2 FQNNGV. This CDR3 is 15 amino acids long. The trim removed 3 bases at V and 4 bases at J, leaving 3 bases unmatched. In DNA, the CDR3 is TGTGCCAGCAGCTTGGGGACTAGCGAATACAATGAGCAGTTCTTC. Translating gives CASSLGTSEYNEQFF.

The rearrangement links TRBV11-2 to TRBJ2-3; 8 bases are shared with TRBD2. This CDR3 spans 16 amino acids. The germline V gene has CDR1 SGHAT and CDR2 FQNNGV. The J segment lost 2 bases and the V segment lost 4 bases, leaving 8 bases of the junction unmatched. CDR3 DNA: TGTGCCAGCAGCTACCGGGGGGGAGGAAACACAGATACGCAGTATTTT. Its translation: CASSYRGGGNTDTQYF.

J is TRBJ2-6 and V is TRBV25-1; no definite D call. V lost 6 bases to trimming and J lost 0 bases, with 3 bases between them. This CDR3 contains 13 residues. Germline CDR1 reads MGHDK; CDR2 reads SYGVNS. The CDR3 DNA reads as TGTGCCAGCAGGACCTCTGGGGCCAACGTCCTGACTTTC. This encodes CASRTSGANVLTF.

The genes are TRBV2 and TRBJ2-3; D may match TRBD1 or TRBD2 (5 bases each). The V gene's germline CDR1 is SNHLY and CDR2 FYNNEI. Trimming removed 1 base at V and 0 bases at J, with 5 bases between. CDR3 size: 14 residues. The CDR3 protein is CASSEGGSTDTQYF. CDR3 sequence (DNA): TGTGCCAGCAGTGAAGGGGGGAGCACAGATACGCAGTATTTT.

CDR3 nucleotides: TGTGCCAGCAGCCCCGGGTGGGCAGGCCCCCAAGAGACCCAGTACTTC. It is translated as CASSPGWAGPQETQYF. The chain recombines TRBV7-9 with TRBJ2-5; D not resolved. V lost 5 bases and J 1 base, leaving 17 bases between the germline ends. This CDR3 has 16 amino acids. The germline CDR1 and CDR2 sequences are SEHNR and FQNEAQ (reference sequence). Full variable domain (remainder filled in from reference TRBV7-9 and TRBJ2-5): DTGVSQNPRHKITKRGQNVTFRCDPISEHNRLYWYRQTLGQGPEFLTYFQNEAQLEKSRLLSDRFSAERPKGSFSTLEIQRTEQGDSAMYLCASSPGWAGPQETQYFGPGTRLLVL.

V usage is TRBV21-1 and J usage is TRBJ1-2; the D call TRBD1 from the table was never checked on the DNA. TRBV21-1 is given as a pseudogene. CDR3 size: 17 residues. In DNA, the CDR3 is TGTGCCAGCAGCAAAGGGGGCACCACCAGGGTAGCCTATGGCTACACCTTC. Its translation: CASSKGGTTRVAYGYTF.

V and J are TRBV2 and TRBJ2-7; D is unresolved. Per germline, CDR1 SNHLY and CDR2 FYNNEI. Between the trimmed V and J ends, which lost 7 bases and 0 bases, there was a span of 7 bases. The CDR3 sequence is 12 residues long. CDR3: CASTGSSYEQYF. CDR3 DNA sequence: TGTGCCAGCACCGGGTCCTCCTACGAGCAGTACTTC.

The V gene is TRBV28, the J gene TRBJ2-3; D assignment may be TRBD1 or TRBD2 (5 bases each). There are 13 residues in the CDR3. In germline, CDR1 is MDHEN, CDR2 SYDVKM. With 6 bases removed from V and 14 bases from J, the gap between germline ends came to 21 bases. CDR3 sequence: CASRPGTRLRGYF. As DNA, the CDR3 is TGTGCCAGCAGGCCGGGAACAAGGTTAAGGGGGTATTTT.

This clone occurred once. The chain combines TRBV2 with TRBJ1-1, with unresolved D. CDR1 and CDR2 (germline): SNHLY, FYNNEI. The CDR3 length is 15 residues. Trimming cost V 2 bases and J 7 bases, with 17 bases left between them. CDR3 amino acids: CASSEYPGLGSEAFF. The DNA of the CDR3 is TGTGCCAGCAGTGAATACCCGGGGTTAGGTAGTGAAGCTTTCTTT.

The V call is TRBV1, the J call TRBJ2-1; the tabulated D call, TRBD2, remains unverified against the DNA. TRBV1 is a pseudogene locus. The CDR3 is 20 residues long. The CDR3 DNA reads TGCACCAGCAGCCAAGAAGTAATGCGGAAAACTAGCGGGATTTACAATGAGCAGTTCTTC. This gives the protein CTSSQEVMRKTSGIYNEQFF.